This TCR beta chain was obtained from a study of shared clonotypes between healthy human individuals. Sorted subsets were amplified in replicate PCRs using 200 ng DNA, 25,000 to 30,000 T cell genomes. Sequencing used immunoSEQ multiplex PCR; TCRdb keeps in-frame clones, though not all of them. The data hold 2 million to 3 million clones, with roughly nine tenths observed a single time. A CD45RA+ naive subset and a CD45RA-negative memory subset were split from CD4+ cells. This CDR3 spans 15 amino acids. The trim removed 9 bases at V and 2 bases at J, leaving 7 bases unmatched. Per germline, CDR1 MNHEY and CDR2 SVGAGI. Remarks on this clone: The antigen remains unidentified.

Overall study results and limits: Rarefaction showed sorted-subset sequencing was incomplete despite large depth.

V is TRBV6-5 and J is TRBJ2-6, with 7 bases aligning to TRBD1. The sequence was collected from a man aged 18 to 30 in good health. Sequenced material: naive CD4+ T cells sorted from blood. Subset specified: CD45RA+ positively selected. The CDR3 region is CASNPTGTGANVLTF. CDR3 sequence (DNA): TGTGCCAGTAACCCGACAGGGACTGGGGCCAACGTCCTGACTTTC.